These T cell receptor beta chains were read from a single sample in a study of blood T cells in healthy people across ages. Via MiXCR, TCRdb re-called the 5' RACE reads, giving one row per CDR3 protein. The profile shows about 1.1 million distinct CDR3 sequences, 35% to 45% of them singletons. The sequencing input was blood. The receptors originated from a young man in good health. Both conserved end residues are part of each CDR3. Fields, in order: CDR3 length, D gene, J gene, clone size, V gene, CDR3 protein, CDR3 DNA. The D gene is left open where the match is weak. The listing skips clone size in some rows; elsewhere it reads once, few, many or a size class.

cdr3_length: 15
d_call: NA
j_call: TRBJ2-7
clone_size: few
v_call: TRBV3-1
cdr3_aa: CASSQGGGQNNEQYF
cdr3_nt: TGTGCCAGCAGCCAAGGGGGGGGACAAAACAATGAGCAGTACTTC

cdr3_length: 14
d_call: TRBD1
j_call: TRBJ1-4
clone_size: few
v_call: TRBV20-1
cdr3_aa: CSARSGTDNEKLFF
cdr3_nt: TGCAGTGCCCGTTCCGGGACAGACAATGAAAAACTGTTTTTT

cdr3_length: 13
d_call: TRBD2
j_call: TRBJ2-1
clone_size: few
v_call: TRBV29-1
cdr3_aa: CSVGAGLYNEQFF
cdr3_nt: TGCAGCGTTGGAGCGGGACTCTACAATGAGCAGTTCTTC

cdr3_length: 14
d_call: NA
j_call: TRBJ1-2
clone_size: few
v_call: TRBV20-1
cdr3_aa: CSALLEVMTGGYTF
cdr3_nt: TGCAGTGCCCTCCTCGAAGTTATGACCGGTGGCTACACCTTC

cdr3_length: 15
d_call: NA
j_call: TRBJ2-5
clone_size: few
v_call: TRBV12-5
cdr3_aa: CASGLAGTNQETQYF
cdr3_nt: TGTGCTAGTGGTTTAGCCGGGACGAACCAAGAGACCCAGTACTTC

cdr3_length: 14
d_call: NA
j_call: TRBJ1-4
clone_size: few
v_call: TRBV10-3
cdr3_aa: CAISEVRGNEKLFF
cdr3_nt: TGTGCCATCAGTGAGGTACGGGGGAATGAAAAACTGTTTTTT

cdr3_length: 14
d_call: TRBD1
j_call: TRBJ1-1
clone_size: few
v_call: TRBV19
cdr3_aa: CASTLLTGDTEAFF
cdr3_nt: TGTGCCAGTACCCTACTGACAGGGGACACTGAAGCTTTCTTT

cdr3_length: 12
d_call: NA
j_call: TRBJ1-1
clone_size: NA
v_call: TRBV6-1
cdr3_aa: CASSEWESWAFF
cdr3_nt: TGTGCCAGCAGTGAATGGGAATCGTGGGCTTTCTTT

cdr3_length: 15
d_call: NA
j_call: TRBJ2-2
clone_size: NA
v_call: TRBV20-1
cdr3_aa: CSASGQVSDTGELFF
cdr3_nt: TGCAGTGCTAGTGGGCAGGTCTCGGACACCGGGGAGCTGTTTTTT

cdr3_length: 14
d_call: NA
j_call: TRBJ1-4
clone_size: few
v_call: TRBV4-1
cdr3_aa: CASSLEGSDEKLFF
cdr3_nt: TGCGCCAGCAGCCTCGAGGGGTCCGATGAAAAACTGTTTTTT

cdr3_length: 14
d_call: NA
j_call: TRBJ2-3
clone_size: NA
v_call: TRBV9
cdr3_aa: CASSVGVASDMQYF
cdr3_nt: TGTGCCAGCAGCGTAGGAGTAGCCTCGGATATGCAGTATTTT

cdr3_length: 21
d_call: TRBD2
j_call: TRBJ2-3
clone_size: NA
v_call: TRBV10-3
cdr3_aa: CAISEPQKGLAGGLSTDTQYF
cdr3_nt: TGTGCCATCAGTGAGCCCCAGAAGGGACTAGCGGGGGGCCTAAGCACAGATACGCAGTATTTT

cdr3_length: 17
d_call: NA
j_call: TRBJ1-1
clone_size: NA
v_call: TRBV7-6
cdr3_aa: CASSLWGGFNMNTEAFF
cdr3_nt: TGTGCCAGCAGCTTATGGGGGGGTTTTAACATGAACACTGAAGCTTTCTTT

cdr3_length: 13
d_call: NA
j_call: TRBJ1-4
clone_size: NA
v_call: TRBV6-6
cdr3_aa: CASGPRTEEKLFF
cdr3_nt: TGTGCCAGCGGTCCTAGGACAGAGGAAAAACTGTTTTTT

cdr3_length: 12
d_call: NA
j_call: TRBJ2-2
clone_size: NA
v_call: TRBV27
cdr3_aa: CASRPNTGELFF
cdr3_nt: TGTGCCAGCCGACCGAACACCGGGGAGCTGTTTTTT

cdr3_length: 16
d_call: NA
j_call: TRBJ1-6
clone_size: few
v_call: TRBV7-2
cdr3_aa: CASSLGTDSYNSPLHF
cdr3_nt: TGTGCCAGCAGCTTAGGGACGGACTCCTATAATTCACCCCTCCACTTT

cdr3_length: 12
d_call: NA
j_call: TRBJ2-1
clone_size: NA
v_call: TRBV7-2
cdr3_aa: CASSLWASEQFF
cdr3_nt: TGTGCCAGCAGCTTATGGGCTAGTGAGCAGTTCTTC

cdr3_length: 13
d_call: NA
j_call: TRBJ1-2
clone_size: NA
v_call: TRBV7-9
cdr3_aa: CASSVSRSYGYTF
cdr3_nt: TGTGCCAGCAGCGTAAGTCGGAGCTATGGCTACACCTTC

cdr3_length: 15
d_call: TRBD1
j_call: TRBJ2-2
clone_size: NA
v_call: TRBV7-9
cdr3_aa: CASSLDRGYAGELFF
cdr3_nt: TGTGCCAGCAGCCTCGACAGGGGTTACGCCGGGGAGCTGTTTTTT

cdr3_length: 15
d_call: NA
j_call: TRBJ1-2
clone_size: many
v_call: TRBV7-2
cdr3_aa: CASSLGGSPSYGYTF
cdr3_nt: TGTGCCAGCAGCTTAGGGGGATCTCCTAGCTATGGCTACACCTTC

cdr3_length: 15
d_call: NA
j_call: TRBJ2-3
clone_size: many
v_call: TRBV27
cdr3_aa: CASSLSGGRTDTQYF
cdr3_nt: TGTGCCAGCAGTTTATCGGGGGGACGCACAGATACGCAGTATTTT

cdr3_length: 19
d_call: TRBD1
j_call: TRBJ2-1
clone_size: NA
v_call: TRBV4-3
cdr3_aa: CASSQEGTGVMIGYNEQFF
cdr3_nt: TGCGCCAGCAGCCAAGAGGGGACAGGGGTGATGATAGGATACAATGAGCAGTTCTTC

cdr3_length: 12
d_call: NA
j_call: TRBJ2-3
clone_size: NA
v_call: TRBV5-1
cdr3_aa: CASSERLRTQYF
cdr3_nt: TGCGCCAGCAGCGAAAGATTACGTACGCAGTATTTT